The 23 T cell receptor beta chains listed next were all sequenced from one sample in a study of cytomegalovirus exposure and HLA in healthy donors. 60 Vbeta and 13 Jbeta primers were used in PCR. Measured with immunoSEQ multiplex PCR; TCRdb has only the in-frame clones, and not every one. The profile shows around 170,000 clones, approximately 84% of them singletons. Sequenced sample: PBMCs. The source is a woman aged 50 to 65 in good health and CMV-seropositive.

J is TRBJ2-1 and V is TRBV7-2; D perhaps matches TRBD1 (6 bases). The CDR3 totals 15 residues. Germline CDR1 and CDR2: SGHTA and FQGNSA. Trimming cost V 6 bases and J 0 bases, with 12 bases left between them. CDR3 coding DNA: TGTGCCAGCAGGCAACAGGGAGACTCCTACAATGAGCAGTTCTTC. It encodes CASRQQGDSYNEQFF.

The CDR3 reads CASSLLGTGDYGYTF. The CDR3 DNA follows: TGTGCCAGCAGTTTATTAGGGACAGGGGACTATGGCTACACCTTC. The chain uses TRBV28 and TRBJ1-2; 10 nucleotides line up with TRBD1. Germline CDR1 is MDHEN and CDR2 is SYDVKM. The CDR3 covers 15 residues. Trimming cost V 1 base and J 3 bases; bases outside gene matches: 2.

This clone was observed a single time. V gene TRBV6-1 combines with J gene TRBJ1-5, with TRBD1 identical over 7 bases. V trimming: 11 bases; J trimming: 0 bases; junction bases outside the gene matches: 10. The germline V gene encodes CDR1 MNHNS and CDR2 SASEGT. The CDR3 is made up of 15 amino acids. Written as DNA, the CDR3 is TGTGCCTCCGAGGGACAGCCTTATAGCAATCAGCCCCAGCATTTT. Translating it yields CASEGQPYSNQPQHF.

This chain uses TRBV5-6 with TRBJ1-5; D possibly corresponds to TRBD1 (5 bases). The CDR3 has 14 residues. Looked up from germline, CDR1 is SGHDT and CDR2 is YYEEEE. The V and J ends lost 8 bases and 0 bases respectively, with 12 bases between them. This CDR3 is CASTVGGSNQPQHF. The CDR3 DNA reads as TGTGCCAGTACAGTCGGGGGTAGCAATCAGCCCCAGCATTTT.

This sequence joins TRBV11-3 and TRBJ2-7; D is unclear. V was clipped by 5 bases and J by 1 base, with 18 bases between them. Germline assignment: CDR1 SGHNT and CDR2 YENEEA. The CDR3 runs to 16 residues. CDR3 protein: CASSPRGSNPSYEQYF. DNA of the CDR3: TGTGCCAGCAGCCCCCGAGGTTCCAACCCGTCCTACGAGCAGTACTTC.

In its sample, this clone was seen a few times. This rearrangement joins TRBV28 to TRBJ1-5; no reliable D call. Germline V gives CDR1 MDHEN, CDR2 SYDVKM. V lost 3 bases, J lost 2 bases, and 8 bases lay in between. This CDR3 has 14 residues. The CDR3 DNA follows: TGTGCCAGCAGTTTGGGCAGGCGCAATCAGCCCCAGCATTTT. Translating gives CASSLGRRNQPQHF.

This chain connects TRBV29-1 to TRBJ1-2; 9 bases are a match to TRBD1. Trimming removed 3 bases from V and 8 bases from J; junction bases left unmatched: 7. CDR3 length equals 13 residues. CDR1 SQVTM and CDR2 ANQGSEA come from the germline V gene. The chain's CDR3 is CSVDLTGGSGYTF. The CDR3 nucleotides are TGCAGCGTTGATCTGACAGGGGGGTCAGGCTACACCTTC. Looking up the rest from reference TRBV29-1 and TRBJ1-2 gives the full variable domain: SAVISQKPSRDICQRGTSLTIQCQVDSQVTMMFWYRQQPGQSLTLIATANQGSEATYESGFVIDKFPISRPNLTFSTLTVSNMSPEDSSIYLCSVDLTGGSGYTFGSGTRLTVV.

The V and J genes are TRBV10-2 and TRBJ1-1; 11 nucleotides match TRBD1. V was pared by 2 bases and J by 1 base, with 3 bases of the junction left unmatched. Per germline, CDR1 WSHSY and CDR2 SAAADI. The CDR3 contains 16 residues. The CDR3 DNA sequence: TGCGCCAGCAGTGAGGGGGGACAGGGGGAGAACACTGAAGCTTTCTTT. Protein sequence: CASSEGGQGENTEAFF.

This clone has more than one count but fewer than ten. The chain links TRBV28 to TRBJ2-2; 9 nucleotides agree with TRBD1. Germline V CDR1 and CDR2: MDHEN, SYDVKM. This CDR3 is built from 18 residues. Losses at the gene ends were 2 bases for V and 7 bases for J; bases not matched to a gene: 14. CDR3 sequence: CASSLRRVTGGIIGELFF. Here the CDR3 DNA reads TGTGCCAGCAGTTTACGGCGTGTGACAGGGGGGATTATCGGGGAGCTGTTTTTT.

The J gene is TRBJ1-2, the V gene TRBV30, with 10 bases that match TRBD1. The CDR3 length is 15 residues. V was pared by 2 bases and J by 4 bases, with 7 bases of the junction left unmatched. Germline assignment: CDR1 GTSNPN and CDR2 SVGIG (reference sequence). The CDR3 loop reads CAWSRPTGGAYGYTF. CDR3 DNA sequence: TGTGCCTGGAGTCGGCCGACAGGGGGCGCCTATGGCTACACCTTC.

The chain is built from TRBV5-1 and TRBJ2-3; 9 bases line up with TRBD1. The ends lost 0 bases at V and 8 bases at J; junction bases unmatched: 7. CDR1 SGHRS and CDR2 YFSETQ come from the germline V gene. CDR3 length: 15 residues. The CDR3 is CASSLGSGQGITQYF. The CDR3 region has the DNA TGCGCCAGCAGCTTGGGGTCGGGACAGGGAATTACGCAGTATTTT.

The J gene is TRBJ2-6, the V gene TRBV7-2, with 8 bases fitting TRBD2. Germline V gene sequence: CDR1 SGHTA, CDR2 FQGNSA. The CDR3 consists of 18 residues. The V segment lost 5 bases and the J segment 1 base; nucleotides outside the gene matches: 10. DNA of the CDR3: TGTGCCAGCAGCCCCCAAATCGGGGGGGGGTCTGGGGCCAACGTCCTGACTTTC. Translated: CASSPQIGGGSGANVLTF.

J is TRBJ2-1 and V is TRBV5-1; TRBD2 matches at 9 bases. This CDR3 region has 16 residues. Germline CDR1 and CDR2: SGHRS and YFSETQ. The ends lost 0 bases at V and 10 bases at J; junction bases unmatched: 11. DNA of the CDR3: TGCGCCAGCAGCTTGGCCCAGTGGCTAGCGGGAAACGAGCAGTTCTTC. Residues: CASSLAQWLAGNEQFF.

CDR3: CASSLPSAAEQYF. CDR3 bases: TGTGCCAGCAGCTTACCAAGCGCAGCCGAGCAGTACTTC. This chain connects TRBV7-2 to TRBJ2-7, with no clear D. V gave up 2 bases and J gave up 6 bases, with 11 bases separating them. The CDR3 has 13 residues. The V gene's germline CDR1 is SGHTA and CDR2 FQGNSA. The complete variable domain, with remaining parts taken from reference TRBV7-2 and TRBJ2-7, reads GAGVSQSPSNKVTEKGKDVELRCDPISGHTALYWYRQSLGQGLEFLIYFQGNSAPDKSGLPSDRFSAERTGGSVSTLTIQRTQQEDSAVYLCASSLPSAAEQYFGPGTRLTVT.

The chain employs TRBV29-1 and TRBJ1-2, with TRBD1 matching over 9 bases. The V gene end was trimmed by 8 bases and the J gene end by 11 bases; junction bases not matched to a gene: 21. The CDR3 contains 15 residues. The germline V gene encodes CDR1 SQVTM and CDR2 ANQGSEA. The CDR3 sequence: CSTGGPPGQGGLYTF. The CDR3 coding sequence is TGCAGCACGGGGGGCCCTCCGGGACAGGGCGGATTATACACCTTC. Variable domain in full (rest from reference TRBV29-1 and TRBJ1-2): SAVISQKPSRDICQRGTSLTIQCQVDSQVTMMFWYRQQPGQSLTLIATANQGSEATYESGFVIDKFPISRPNLTFSTLTVSNMSPEDSSIYLCSTGGPPGQGGLYTFGSGTRLTVV.

The genes are TRBV18 and TRBJ1-1, with TRBD1 as a possible D gene (6 bases). The germline CDR1 and CDR2 sequences are KGHSH and LQKENI. CDR3 length equals 11 residues. Trimming stripped 5 bases from V and 7 bases from J, with 8 bases between. The CDR3 DNA sequence: TGTGCCAGCTCAGGACAGATTGAAGCTTTCTTT. It yields the protein CASSGQIEAFF.

The gene calls are TRBV4-2 and TRBJ1-2, with 7 bases lining up with TRBD1. Trimming cost V 4 bases and J 2 bases; bases outside gene matches: 4. This CDR3 contains 14 residues. Germline V lookup: CDR1 LGHNA, CDR2 YNFKEQ. CDR3 DNA: TGTGCCAGCAGCCTCGGGGACAGAAACTATGGCTACACCTTC. Residues: CASSLGDRNYGYTF.

This clone occurred a few times. V usage is TRBV7-3 and J usage is TRBJ2-7; tentatively, D is TRBD1 (6 bases). Trimming left V 4 bases short and J 0 bases short, with 10 bases between. CDR1 SGHTA and CDR2 FQGTGA come from the germline V gene. The CDR3 totals 14 residues. This CDR3 is CASSYDRSSYEQYF. The CDR3 DNA reads as TGTGCCAGCAGCTACGACAGGAGCTCCTACGAGCAGTACTTC.

The sample holds one count of this clone. V and J are TRBV21-1 and TRBJ2-6; TRBD1, as called in the table, went unchecked against the DNA. TRBV21-1 is annotated as a pseudogene. CDR3 length equals 19 residues. This chain's CDR3 is CASSSWRQGVSSGANVLTF. The DNA for the CDR3 is TGTGCCAGCTCTTCCTGGCGACAGGGGGTAAGCTCTGGGGCCAACGTCCTGACTTTC.

The chain combines TRBV6-1 with TRBJ2-7; 8 positions agree with TRBD2. In germline, CDR1 is MNHNS, CDR2 SASEGT. Germline trimming cut 2 bases from V and 5 bases from J; bases unmatched to any gene: 8. The CDR3 has 15 amino acids. The CDR3 loop is CASSELSGIVHEQYF. The DNA of the CDR3 is TGTGCCAGCAGTGAACTTAGCGGGATCGTCCACGAGCAGTACTTC.

J is TRBJ2-7 and V is TRBV5-1; a possible D gene is TRBD1 (5 bases). The CDR3 runs 14 residues. From germline, CDR1 is SGHRS and CDR2 YFSETQ. V was cut by 1 base and J by 4 bases, with 12 bases left in between. CDR3 residues: CASSLLQGLYEQYF. The CDR3, as DNA: TGCGCCAGCAGCTTGCTCCAGGGTCTATACGAGCAGTACTTC.

This rearrangement joins TRBV5-6 to TRBJ2-6; no definite D call. Germline V gene lookup returns CDR1 SGHDT and CDR2 YYEEEE. Deletions cut 2 bases from V and 0 bases from J, with 3 bases between. CDR3 length: 14 residues. CDR3 residues: CASSFYSGANVLTF. The CDR3 DNA reads as TGTGCCAGCAGCTTTTACTCTGGGGCCAACGTCCTGACTTTC.

The chain joins TRBV5-4 to TRBJ2-1; 9 bases align to TRBD1. Germline values: CDR1 SGHNT, CDR2 YYREEE (reference sequence). CDR3 size: 15 residues. The junction had 10 bases not matched to a gene; V was cut back by 4 bases and J by 8 bases. CDR3 amino acids: CASSPSGQGFDEQFF. CDR3 coding DNA: TGTGCCAGCAGCCCGTCAGGACAGGGGTTCGATGAGCAGTTCTTC.